This T cell receptor beta chain derives from a study of tumor-infiltrating lymphocytes in localized non-small cell lung cancer. Study details: Each patient gave resected tumor and non-adjacent uninvolved lung tissue.

General observations from the study: Available tissue quantity limited TCR sequencing to a patient subset. Technical variation could not be separated from intratumor heterogeneity here. T-cell fraction did not differ between immunotypes IM1 and IM2.

CDR1 MNHEY and CDR2 SMNVEV come from the germline V gene (reference sequence). The CDR3 totals 14 residues. J was trimmed by 8 bases and V by 8 bases; bases with no gene match: 11. This clone was observed a few times. Antigen specificity is unknown. TCRdb's table, derived via immunoSEQ multiplex PCR, lists solely in-frame clones and lacks some. Among 9,500 or so clones listed, about two thirds were seen once. The clonotype was recovered from a human donor with non-small cell lung cancer. The chain combines TRBV27 with TRBJ1-4; 7 positions agree with TRBD1. The sample comprised lung tumor tissue. The CDR3 DNA is TGTGCCAGCGGGCTGGAGGGGGCGGGAGAAAAACTGTTTTTT. It yields the protein CASGLEGAGEKLFF.